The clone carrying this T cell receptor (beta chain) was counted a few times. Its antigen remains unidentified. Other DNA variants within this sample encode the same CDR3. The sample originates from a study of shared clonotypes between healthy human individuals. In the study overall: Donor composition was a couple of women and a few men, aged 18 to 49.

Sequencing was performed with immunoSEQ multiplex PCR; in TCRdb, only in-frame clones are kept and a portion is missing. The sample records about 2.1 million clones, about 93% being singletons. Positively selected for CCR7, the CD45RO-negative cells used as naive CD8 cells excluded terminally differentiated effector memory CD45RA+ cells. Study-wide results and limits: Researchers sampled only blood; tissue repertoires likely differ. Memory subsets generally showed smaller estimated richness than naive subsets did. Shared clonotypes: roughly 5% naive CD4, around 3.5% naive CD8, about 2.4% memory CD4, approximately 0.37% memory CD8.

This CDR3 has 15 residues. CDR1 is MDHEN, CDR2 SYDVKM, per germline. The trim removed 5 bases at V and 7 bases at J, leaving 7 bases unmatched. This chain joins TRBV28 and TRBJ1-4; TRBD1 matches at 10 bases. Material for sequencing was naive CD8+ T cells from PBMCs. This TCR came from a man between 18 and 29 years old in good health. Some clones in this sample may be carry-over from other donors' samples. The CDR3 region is CASSPRQGAGEKLFF. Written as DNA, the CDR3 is TGTGCCAGCAGTCCGAGACAGGGGGCGGGTGAAAAACTGTTTTTT.